The 4 T cell receptor beta chains reported below all come from one sample, sequenced in a study of blood T cell repertoires in COVID-19. Sequencing used immunoSEQ multiplex PCR; TCRdb keeps in-frame clones, though not all of them. The repertoire holds tens of thousands of clones, approximately 78% seen once, with roughly 10% in the top ten. Material: peripheral blood. The receptors shown here come from a man in his sixties with acute or convalescent COVID-19.

This clone has only a few counts. This chain joins TRBV9 and TRBJ1-6; no clear D. V was pared by 0 bases and J by 7 bases, with 8 bases between. The CDR3 consists of 14 residues. The germline CDR1 and CDR2 sequences are SGDLS and YYNGEE. CDR3 sequence: CASSVVAGNSPLHF. CDR3 bases: TGTGCCAGCAGCGTAGTGGCAGGAAATTCACCCCTCCACTTT. Combining the CDR3 with reference TRBV9 and TRBJ1-6 gives the whole variable domain DSGVTQTPKHLITATGQRVTLRCSPRSGDLSVYWYQQSLDQGLQFLIQYYNGEERAKGNILERFSAQQFPDLHSELNLSSLELGDSALYFCASSVVAGNSPLHFGNGTRLTVT.

V usage is TRBV23-1 and J usage is TRBJ2-2, with D possibly being TRBD2 (6 bases). TRBV23-1 is filed as an ORF, its function uncertain. This CDR3 has 15 residues. CDR3 protein: CPRRDSVPNTGELFF. CDR3 DNA: TGCCCGAGGAGGGACTCGGTCCCGAACACCGGGGAGCTGTTTTTT.

J is TRBJ1-1 and V is TRBV28, with 8 positions matching TRBD1. With V trimmed by 2 bases and J by 1 base, 3 bases remained unmatched. CDR1 and CDR2 (germline): MDHEN, SYDVKM. The CDR3 contains 15 residues. The CDR3 sequence: CASSLAGTGNTEAFF. For the CDR3, the DNA is TGTGCCAGCAGTTTAGCCGGGACAGGGAACACTGAAGCTTTCTTT.

For the CDR3, the DNA is TGCGCCAGCAGCTTCCCGACTAGCCAAACCCCCAGGCAGTTCTTC. As protein: CASSFPTSQTPRQFF. This chain joins TRBV5-1 and TRBJ2-1; TRBD2 matches 7 bases. The junction had 14 bases not matched to a gene; V was cut back by 2 bases and J by 12 bases. Germline CDR1 and CDR2: SGHRS and YFSETQ. CDR3 length equals 15 residues.